The rows below give T cell receptor beta chains drawn from one sample of a study of shared clonotypes between healthy human individuals. Sequenced by immunoSEQ multiplex PCR; TCRdb stores in-frame clones only, minus some. The data show 450,000 to 550,000 clones, 79% seen once. Sequencing input: PBMCs. The receptors derive from a middle-aged woman in good health. Some clones in this sample may be carry-over from other donors' samples. Both conserved end residues are part of each CDR3. A D gene is named only where the DNA matches it firmly. For some rows the clone size is stated as once, few or many, or as a class when expanded; others skip it.

d_gene,v_gene,j_gene,abundance,CDR3nt,CDR3aa
NA,TRBV6-5,TRBJ1-3,NA,TGTGCCAGCAGTTATACCGGCTTCTCTGGAAACACCATATATTTT,CASSYTGFSGNTIYF
NA,TRBV11-2,TRBJ2-1,NA,TGTGCCAGCAGCTTAGGTTGGGAGTTGCAGTTCTTC,CASSLGWELQFF
TRBD2,TRBV5-6,TRBJ2-3,NA,TGTGCCAGCAGCTTGGCCTCTGCTAGCGGGAGAGGTACGCAGTATTTT,CASSLASASGRGTQYF
NA,TRBV19,TRBJ1-2,NA,TGTGCCAGTATGTCCGTACCGACCCTTTCTTTAGGCTACACCTTC,CASMSVPTLSLGYTF
NA,TRBV7-3,TRBJ2-3,many,TGTGCCAGCAGCTTAGGGGTCACAGATACGCAGTATTTT,CASSLGVTDTQYF
NA,TRBV5-4,TRBJ2-3,NA,TGTGCCAGCAGCTATCGCGGGGAAGATACGCAGTATTTT,CASSYRGEDTQYF
NA,TRBV19,TRBJ2-6,NA,TGTGCCAGTAGCCGAGATTACTCTGGGGCCAACGTCCTGACTTTC,CASSRDYSGANVLTF
TRBD1,TRBV19,TRBJ1-1,NA,TGTGCCAGTAGTGCAGACAGGGGAGGGGGTGACACTGAAGCTTTCTTT,CASSADRGGGDTEAFF
NA,TRBV27,TRBJ1-1,NA,TGTGCCAGCAGTTTCCGCCACGGAATTGAAGCTTTCTTT,CASSFRHGIEAFF
NA,TRBV5-1,TRBJ2-1,once,TGCGCCAGCAGCTTGCAAGCCAATGAGCAGTTCTTC,CASSLQANEQFF
TRBD1,TRBV18,TRBJ1-5,NA,TGTGCCAGCTCACCACAGGGGGCGAACCAGCCCCAGCATTTT,CASSPQGANQPQHF
NA,TRBV6-6,TRBJ2-3,NA,TGTGCCACCACTAGGGGAGAAGATACGCAGTATTTT,CATTRGEDTQYF
TRBD2,TRBV9,TRBJ2-1,NA,TGTGCCAGCAGCTCAAGACTAGCGGGAGAATACAATGAGCAGTTCTTC,CASSSRLAGEYNEQFF
NA,TRBV7-2,TRBJ2-1,NA,TGTGCCAGCAGCTTATTTGGAATGGGTGAGCAGTTCTTC,CASSLFGMGEQFF
TRBD2,TRBV5-6,TRBJ2-2,many,TGTGCCAGCAGCGGAGGACTAGCGGGAGGGCTATGGGGCACCGGGGAGCTGTTTTTT,CASSGGLAGGLWGTGELFF
NA,TRBV11-2,TRBJ1-1,NA,TGTGCCAGCAGCTTATTCGGAAGAAACACTGAAGCTTTCTTT,CASSLFGRNTEAFF
TRBD1,TRBV11-3,TRBJ2-1,NA,TGTGCCAGCAGCTCAGGACAGGGTCGTATGGATGAGCAGTTCTTC,CASSSGQGRMDEQFF
TRBD1,TRBV5-1,TRBJ2-2,NA,TGCGCCAGCAGCTTGGGGGACAGGGCGAACACCGGGGAGCTGTTTTTT,CASSLGDRANTGELFF
NA,TRBV27,TRBJ1-6,NA,TGTGCCAGCAGTTTCCCTTTTTCACCCCTCCACTTT,CASSFPFSPLHF
TRBD1,TRBV15,TRBJ1-5,NA,TGTGCCACCAGGGACAGGGGGGCAAATCAGCCCCAGCATTTT,CATRDRGANQPQHF
NA,TRBV6-1,TRBJ1-6,NA,TGTGCCAGCATAAGGGGTAGGGAGGATTCACCCCTCCACTTT,CASIRGREDSPLHF
NA,TRBV5-1,TRBJ2-7,NA,TGCGCCAGCAGCTATGGGGGTGGGGACGAGCAGTACTTC,CASSYGGGDEQYF
NA,TRBV18,TRBJ2-2,NA,TGTGCCAGCTCACCAGCCGGCGGGGAGCTGTTTTTT,CASSPAGGELFF
NA,TRBV4-3,TRBJ1-5,NA,TGCGCCAGCAGCCAAGGGACGGCACAGGGCAATCAGCCCCAGCATTTT,CASSQGTAQGNQPQHF
TRBD1,TRBV28,TRBJ2-7,NA,TGTGCCAGCAGGACGGGACAGGAAGCCCACTACGAGCAGTACTTC,CASRTGQEAHYEQYF
NA,TRBV4-1,TRBJ1-5,NA,TGCGCCAGCAGCGCGCTCCAGGCGAATCAGCCCCAGCATTTT,CASSALQANQPQHF
TRBD2,TRBV28,TRBJ2-1,NA,TGTGCCAGCATAGCGGGAGGGCATACCTACAATGAGCAGTTCTTC,CASIAGGHTYNEQFF
TRBD2,TRBV10-2,TRBJ2-7,NA,TGCGCCAGCATGCTAGCGGGAACCTACGAGCAGTACTTC,CASMLAGTYEQYF
NA,TRBV5-1,TRBJ2-7,NA,TGCGCCAGCAGGTTTGGCACTAACTACGAGCAGTACTTC,CASRFGTNYEQYF
NA,TRBV2,TRBJ1-1,NA,TGTGCCAGCAGTGGGCACACGAACACTGAAGCTTTCTTT,CASSGHTNTEAFF
NA,TRBV7-2,TRBJ1-2,NA,TGTGCCAGCAGCTTAGCTACGGGGTCCTATGGCTACACCTTC,CASSLATGSYGYTF
NA,TRBV11-2,TRBJ2-7,few,TGTGCCAGCAGCTGGAGAGTTGGGTACGAGCAGTACTTC,CASSWRVGYEQYF
NA,TRBV7-9,TRBJ1-2,NA,TGTGCCAGCAGCTTAGAGGTGGTGGGCGGCGGCTACACCTTC,CASSLEVVGGGYTF
TRBD1,TRBV7-6,TRBJ1-3,NA,TGTGCCAGCAGCTCCCAGGACAGGGGGTACTCTGGAAACACCATATATTTT,CASSSQDRGYSGNTIYF
TRBD2,TRBV7-9,TRBJ2-1,few,TGTGCCAGCAGCTCGGGACTATTAGGTGAAAATGAGCAGTTCTTC,CASSSGLLGENEQFF
NA,TRBV5-4,TRBJ2-7,NA,TGTGCCAGCAGCCTGTGGCCCGGGGGCGAGCAGTACTTC,CASSLWPGGEQYF
TRBD1,TRBV7-9,TRBJ1-4,NA,TGTGCCAGCAGCTTAGGTAGGCAGGGGGCCAGTGAAAAACTGTTTTTT,CASSLGRQGASEKLFF
NA,TRBV7-2,TRBJ2-5,NA,TGTGCCAGCAGCTTAGGGGGTTCTGGGACCCAGTACTTC,CASSLGGSGTQYF
NA,TRBV5-4,TRBJ2-3,NA,TGTGCCAGCAGCTTGGACAGCTTAAGCACAGATACGCAGTATTTT,CASSLDSLSTDTQYF
NA,TRBV5-4,TRBJ1-1,NA,TGTGCCAGCAGCTTATTCCAGAGGAACACTGAAGCTTTCTTT,CASSLFQRNTEAFF
NA,TRBV6-4,TRBJ2-1,NA,TGTGCCAGCAGTACCCCCTGCAGGGCAATTAAGGAGCAGTTCTTC,CASSTPCRAIKEQFF
NA,TRBV28,TRBJ1-4,NA,TGTGCCAGCAACGGTGAAAAACTGTTTTTT,CASNGEKLFF
TRBD2,TRBV19,TRBJ2-4,NA,TGTGCCAGTACGGGGACTAGCGGGAATAACATTCAGTACTTC,CASTGTSGNNIQYF
NA,TRBV4-1,TRBJ2-7,NA,TGCGCCAGCAGCCAAGCCCTTCGTAGGTCCTCCTACGAGCAGTACTTC,CASSQALRRSSYEQYF
NA,TRBV19,TRBJ2-1,NA,TGTGCCAGTAGTGTAGCGACCAATGAGCAGTTCTTC,CASSVATNEQFF
NA,TRBV7-9,TRBJ1-4,NA,TGTGCCAGCAGCTATGTAAGAACGGTGGCAGGTGGTGAAAAACTGTTTTTT,CASSYVRTVAGGEKLFF
TRBD2,TRBV2,TRBJ2-5,NA,TGTGCCAGCAACGACTGGACTAGTAGGGAGACCCAGTACTTC,CASNDWTSRETQYF
TRBD2,TRBV7-2,TRBJ2-5,NA,TGTGCCAGCAGCCGGACTAGCGGGAGTGAGACCCAGTACTTC,CASSRTSGSETQYF
NA,TRBV19,TRBJ2-1,many,TGTGCCAGTAGTATAGGTCTAGCGAACTACAATGAGCAGTTCTTC,CASSIGLANYNEQFF
TRBD2,TRBV5-6,TRBJ2-1,NA,TGTGCCAGCACCCCAGCGGGAGTCAATGAGCAGTTCTTC,CASTPAGVNEQFF
NA,TRBV6-1,TRBJ2-5,NA,TGTGCCAGCAAAATCCATGGGGAAGAGACCCAGTACTTC,CASKIHGEETQYF
NA,TRBV5-1,TRBJ1-4,once,TGCGCCAGCAGCTTGGCTGGCCGTACAGGGCCTAATGAAAAACTGTTTTTT,CASSLAGRTGPNEKLFF
TRBD1,TRBV7-9,TRBJ1-2,NA,TGTGCCAGCAGCTGGCAAACAGGGGACGATGGCTACACCTTC,CASSWQTGDDGYTF
NA,TRBV2,TRBJ2-7,NA,TGTGCCAGCAGTGAAGTAGAGGGTGGCGAGCAGTACTTC,CASSEVEGGEQYF
NA,TRBV4-2,TRBJ2-2,NA,TGTGCCAGCAGCCAAGATTGGACAGTTAACACCGGGGAGCTGTTTTTT,CASSQDWTVNTGELFF
TRBD2,TRBV19,TRBJ2-1,once,TGTGCCAGTAGTATGACTAGCGGGAACTACAATGAGCAGTTCTTC,CASSMTSGNYNEQFF
TRBD2,TRBV6-1,TRBJ2-1,NA,TGTGCCAGCAGTGAAGAACCGGGACTAGTTCTGAGCTCCTACAATGAGCAGTTCTTC,CASSEEPGLVLSSYNEQFF
NA,TRBV7-9,TRBJ2-2,NA,TGTGCCAGCAGACCCGCCCGGAACACCGGGGAGCTGTTTTTT,CASRPARNTGELFF